A selection of T cell receptor beta chains follows, all from one sample in a study of cytomegalovirus exposure and HLA in healthy donors. Profiled with immunoSEQ multiplex PCR; TCRdb holds only in-frame clones, not every one. Of 150,000 to 250,000 clones detected, roughly 77% appear once; the ten largest clones hold 1% to 1.5%. What was sequenced was PBMCs. These receptors originate from a woman aged 30 to 39 in good health and CMV-seronegative. Both conserved end residues are part of each CDR3. A D gene is named only where the DNA matches it firmly. Part of the rows lack a size; the others show once, few, many or a class for expanded clones.

clone_size d_call j_call v_call cdr3_aa cdr3_nt
NA NA TRBJ2-3 TRBV7-9 CASSPPGADTQYF TGTGCCAGCAGCCCCCCGGGGGCAGATACGCAGTATTTT
NA NA TRBJ2-7 TRBV29-1 CSVVAAYEQYF TGCAGCGTTGTAGCTGCCTACGAGCAGTACTTC
NA NA TRBJ2-1 TRBV19 CASSSGSGGPLVNEQFF TGTGCCAGTAGTTCAGGAAGCGGCGGGCCCCTCGTGAATGAGCAGTTCTTC
NA TRBD1 TRBJ1-6 TRBV15 CATSRGGTGSNSPLHF TGTGCCACCAGCAGAGGAGGGACAGGGAGTAATTCACCCCTCCACTTT
NA NA TRBJ2-7 TRBV15 CATSIEQGPSYEQYF TGTGCCACCAGCATAGAACAGGGTCCCTCCTACGAGCAGTACTTC
NA TRBD1 TRBJ2-7 TRBV6-5 CASSRTGGGQYF TGTGCCAGCAGCCGAACAGGGGGCGGGCAGTACTTC
few NA TRBJ2-7 TRBV28 CASKGFGYSAQAEQYF TGTGCCAGCAAGGGGTTCGGTTACTCCGCTCAAGCCGAGCAGTACTTC
NA TRBD1 TRBJ1-1 TRBV6-5 CASRTGPNTEAFF TGTGCCAGCAGGACAGGGCCGAACACTGAAGCTTTCTTT
NA TRBD2 TRBJ2-1 TRBV28 CASSDPSGGDNEQFF TGTGCCAGCTCCGACCCTAGCGGGGGGGACAATGAGCAGTTCTTC
NA TRBD2 TRBJ2-1 TRBV7-9 CASSLIRGSSYNEQFF TGTGCCAGCAGCTTAATACGCGGGAGCTCCTACAATGAGCAGTTCTTC
NA TRBD1 TRBJ1-4 TRBV5-6 CASSFGQGLEEYEKLFF TGTGCCAGCAGCTTTGGACAGGGGCTCGAGGAGTATGAAAAACTGTTTTTT
NA TRBD2 TRBJ2-2 TRBV27 CAGLTRRREGFFTGELFF TGTGCCGGGCTTACCCGACGGCGGGAGGGGTTTTTCACCGGGGAGCTGTTTTTT
NA NA TRBJ1-6 TRBV30 CAWGHSSSYNSPLHF TGTGCCTGGGGGCATTCGAGCTCCTATAATTCACCCCTCCACTTT
NA TRBD2 TRBJ2-7 TRBV30 CAWSEGSGDYEQYF TGTGCCTGGAGTGAGGGTAGCGGGGATTACGAGCAGTACTTC
NA TRBD1 TRBJ1-2 TRBV19 CASSTRTGETYGYTF TGTGCCAGTAGTACCCGGACAGGGGAGACGTATGGCTACACCTTC
NA TRBD2 TRBJ2-1 TRBV5-1 CASRGSSGSGEQFF TGCGCCAGCAGGGGTTCCAGCGGGAGTGGTGAGCAGTTCTTC
NA NA TRBJ2-1 TRBV9 CASSGTPSDEQFF TGTGCCAGCAGTGGGACTCCCAGCGATGAGCAGTTCTTC
NA TRBD1 TRBJ1-1 TRBV2 CASSRQGKPEAFF TGTGCCAGCAGTAGACAGGGCAAGCCTGAAGCTTTCTTT
once NA TRBJ1-5 TRBV7-2 CASSGQLGRPQHF TGTGCCAGCAGCGGACAGCTGGGAAGGCCCCAGCATTTT
NA NA TRBJ2-2 TRBV6-5 CASSSPGLGNRGELFF TGTGCCAGCAGTTCACCGGGACTGGGGAATCGAGGGGAGCTGTTTTTT
few NA TRBJ2-7 TRBV18 CASSPRSNEQYF TGTGCCAGCTCACCGAGATCTAACGAGCAGTACTTC
NA NA TRBJ2-2 TRBV30 CAWKRDLNTGELFF TGTGCCTGGAAAAGGGACTTGAACACCGGGGAGCTGTTTTTT
NA TRBD2 TRBJ2-3 TRBV9 CASSSWRASGSTDTQYF TGTGCCAGCAGCTCCTGGCGGGCTAGCGGGAGCACAGATACGCAGTATTTT
NA TRBD1 TRBJ2-7 TRBV5-1 CASSYQQGYNEQYF TGCGCCAGCAGCTACCAACAGGGGTACAACGAGCAGTACTTC
few TRBD2 TRBJ2-3 TRBV6-5 CASNRGVEGTDTQYF TGTGCCAGCAACCGGGGGGTTGAGGGCACAGATACGCAGTATTTT
NA TRBD1 TRBJ2-7 TRBV6-1 CASSEPGQGAYEQYF TGTGCCAGCAGTGAACCGGGACAGGGGGCCTACGAGCAGTACTTC
few TRBD1 TRBJ1-2 TRBV9 CASSVAQGANGYTF TGTGCCAGCAGCGTAGCTCAGGGGGCGAACGGCTACACCTTC
NA NA TRBJ2-7 TRBV6-5 CASTSSYEQYF TGTGCCAGCACCAGTTCCTACGAGCAGTACTTC
NA NA TRBJ1-3 TRBV28 CASRGGVWGGNTIYF TGTGCCAGCAGAGGAGGGGTCTGGGGTGGAAACACCATATATTTT
NA NA TRBJ1-5 TRBV5-6 CASSPRMDTHQPQHF TGTGCCAGCAGCCCGAGGATGGACACCCATCAGCCCCAGCATTTT
NA NA TRBJ2-1 TRBV28 CASSLSGGGYEQFF TGTGCCAGCAGTTTATCGGGAGGGGGCTATGAGCAGTTCTTC
NA TRBD1 TRBJ1-2 TRBV5-4 CASSLPGGTFGYTF TGTGCCAGCAGCTTGCCAGGGGGTACGTTTGGCTACACCTTC
NA TRBD2 TRBJ2-1 TRBV2 CASKLKETSGPPYNEQFF TGTGCCAGCAAACTCAAAGAGACTAGCGGGCCCCCCTACAATGAGCAGTTCTTC